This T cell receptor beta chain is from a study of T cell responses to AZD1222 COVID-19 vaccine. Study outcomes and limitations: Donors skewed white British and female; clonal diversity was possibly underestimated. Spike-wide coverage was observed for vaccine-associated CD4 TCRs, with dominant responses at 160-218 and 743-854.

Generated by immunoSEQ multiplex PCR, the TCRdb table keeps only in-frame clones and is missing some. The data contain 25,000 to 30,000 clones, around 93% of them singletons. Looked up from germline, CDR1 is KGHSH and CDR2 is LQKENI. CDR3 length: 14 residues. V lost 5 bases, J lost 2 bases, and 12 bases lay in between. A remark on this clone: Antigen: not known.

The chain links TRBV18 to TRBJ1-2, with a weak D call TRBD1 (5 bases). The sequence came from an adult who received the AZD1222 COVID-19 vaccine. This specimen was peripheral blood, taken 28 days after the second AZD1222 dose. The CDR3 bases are TGTGCCAGCTCAATCTCTCCAGGGAACTATGGCTACACCTTC. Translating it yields CASSISPGNYGYTF. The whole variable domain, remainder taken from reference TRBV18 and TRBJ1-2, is NAGVMQNPRHLVRRRGQEARLRCSPMKGHSHVYWYRQLPEEGLKFMVYLQKENIIDESGMPKERFSAEFPKEGPSILRIQQVVRGDSAAYFCASSISPGNYGYTFGSGTRLTVV.